These 15 T cell receptor beta chains came from one sample sequenced in a study of CD8+ T cells in alopecia areata. Sequencing relied on a cDNA template that was reverse transcribed from extracted RNA. Assay: immunoSEQ multiplex PCR; the TCRdb copy retains only in-frame clones and omits some. The sample consists of about 200,000 clones, roughly two fifths of them appearing once. Indicated treatment: oral pan-JAK inhibitor, 5-10 mg twice daily. The source material was CD4+ T cells sorted from blood, sampled between weeks 30 and 35, from a patient treated with tofacitinib. Receptors originate from a human donor with alopecia areata.

This clone has more than one count but fewer than ten. V is TRBV12-5 and J is TRBJ1-1; tentative D call: TRBD1 (6 bases). Deletions cut 2 bases from V and 5 bases from J, with 12 bases between. Germline CDR1 LGHNT, CDR2 FRNRAP. The CDR3 runs to 14 residues. This CDR3 is CASGLTGARTEAFF. CDR3 sequence (DNA): TGTGCTAGTGGTTTGACGGGGGCGCGTACTGAAGCTTTCTTT.

This clone has only a few counts. The chain joins TRBV7-9 to TRBJ1-2, with D possibly being TRBD1 (5 bases). The V gene's germline CDR1 is SEHNR and CDR2 FQNEAQ (reference sequence). V was cut by 5 bases and J by 6 bases, with 19 bases left in between. The CDR3 runs 15 residues. CDR3 residues: CASSGRWAGRNGYTF. The CDR3 nucleotides read TGTGCCAGCAGCGGCCGTTGGGCAGGGCGGAATGGCTACACCTTC.

This rearrangement joins TRBV27 to TRBJ2-1; 7 bases line up with TRBD1. The germline V gene encodes CDR1 MNHEY and CDR2 SMNVEV (reference sequence). Losses at the gene ends were 2 bases for V and 3 bases for J; bases not matched to a gene: 7. The CDR3 has 16 residues. The CDR3 nucleotides read TGTGCCAGCAGTTTAAGGGACAGTTTAATCTACAATGAGCAGTTCTTC. Its translation is CASSLRDSLIYNEQFF.

This chain joins TRBV5-1 and TRBJ2-7; no reliable D call. Germline V gene sequence: CDR1 SGHRS, CDR2 YFSETQ. Trimming left V 0 bases short and J 6 bases short, with 13 bases between. The CDR3 loop spans 14 amino acids. CDR3 loop: CASSLAVLVGEQYF. CDR3 sequence (DNA): TGCGCCAGCAGCTTGGCGGTTCTGGTCGGCGAGCAGTACTTC.

The J gene is TRBJ1-5, the V gene TRBV5-1; D unclear. The V gene's germline CDR1 is SGHRS and CDR2 YFSETQ. CDR3 length: 14 residues. V was shortened by 3 bases and J by 7 bases, with 14 bases between the two germline ends. CDR3 bases: TGCGCCAGCAGCTGGGCGGCAGGAACGCAGCCCCAGCATTTT. Residues: CASSWAAGTQPQHF.

The rearrangement uses TRBV7-8 and TRBJ1-1, with 10 nucleotides matching TRBD1. With V trimmed by 4 bases and J by 0 bases, 2 bases remained unmatched. This CDR3 is 15 amino acids long. Looked up from germline, CDR1 is SGHVS and CDR2 is FQNEAQ. The CDR3 DNA follows: TGTGCCAGCAGCTCGGGACAGGGGATGAACACTGAAGCTTTCTTT. Amino acid sequence: CASSSGQGMNTEAFF.

This clone has just a few counts. This sequence joins TRBV7-9 and TRBJ2-1; 13 nucleotides match TRBD2. The CDR3 is made up of 15 amino acids. J lost 6 bases, V lost 4 bases, and 3 bases had no gene match. From germline, CDR1 is SEHNR and CDR2 FQNEAQ (reference sequence). CDR3 residues: CASSSWTSGGNEQFF. In DNA form, the CDR3 reads TGTGCCAGCAGCTCCTGGACTAGCGGGGGCAATGAGCAGTTCTTC.

The V call is TRBV19, the J call TRBJ1-1; perhaps TRBD1 as D (6 bases). This CDR3 region has 15 residues. CDR1 and CDR2 (germline): LNHDA, SQIVND (reference sequence). V shed 6 bases and J shed 0 bases, with 14 bases lying between them. The CDR3 bases are TGTGCCAGTAGCCCTCAGGGGCGCATGAACACTGAAGCTTTCTTT. Protein sequence: CASSPQGRMNTEAFF.

This clone was observed a few times. The V gene is TRBV5-4, the J gene TRBJ1-2; no firm D call. The CDR3 totals 12 residues. V lost 0 bases and J 8 bases, leaving 8 bases between the germline ends. Germline V gene sequence: CDR1 SGHNT, CDR2 YYREEE (reference sequence). CDR3 protein: CASSLADRGYTF. CDR3 coding DNA: TGTGCCAGCAGCTTGGCCGATCGGGGCTACACCTTC.

This rearrangement joins TRBV6-5 to TRBJ2-7, with TRBD1 matching 8 bases. The CDR3 spans 16 residues. The J segment lost 5 bases and the V segment lost 0 bases, leaving 9 bases of the junction unmatched. In germline, CDR1 is MNHEY, CDR2 SVGAGI. The CDR3 coding sequence is TGTGCCAGCAGTTACTCGAACAGGGGGTACAGGGACGAGCAGTACTTC. It yields the protein CASSYSNRGYRDEQYF.

The chain uses TRBV5-1 and TRBJ2-2; D perhaps matches TRBD2 (5 bases). This CDR3 has 13 residues. The V and J ends lost 3 bases and 4 bases respectively, with 7 bases between them. CDR1 is SGHRS, CDR2 YFSETQ, per germline. CDR3 sequence: CASSSGSTGELFF. The DNA for the CDR3 is TGCGCCAGCAGCTCGGGGTCCACCGGGGAGCTGTTTTTT.

This clone was counted only a few times. This rearrangement joins TRBV28 to TRBJ2-7, with TRBD1 matching 9 bases. There are 10 residues in the CDR3. CDR1 and CDR2 from the germline V gene are MDHEN and SYDVKM. V lost 6 bases to trimming and J lost 12 bases; unmatched junction nucleotides: 3. CDR3 sequence reads: CASSTGQGYF. The CDR3 bases are TGTGCCAGCAGCACGGGACAGGGGTACTTC.

The J gene is TRBJ1-1, the V gene TRBV27; no reliable D call. Trimming removed 4 bases from V and 1 base from J, with 10 bases in between. Germline V gene sequence: CDR1 MNHEY, CDR2 SMNVEV (reference sequence). The CDR3 runs 14 residues. In nucleotides, the CDR3 is TGTGCCAGCAGTTCCGGACGGGGGAACACTGAAGCTTTCTTT. Translation: CASSSGRGNTEAFF.

The chain links TRBV5-1 to TRBJ2-7, with unresolved D. The CDR3 has 14 amino acids. Germline CDR1 SGHRS, CDR2 YFSETQ. V lost 0 bases, J lost 0 bases, and 7 bases lay in between. The DNA for the CDR3 is TGCGCCAGCAGCTTGGGTCGGAGCTCCTACGAGCAGTACTTC. Translation: CASSLGRSSYEQYF.

This clone was observed a few times. The chain uses TRBV5-1 and TRBJ1-5; a weak D match, TRBD1 (5 bases). The CDR3 sequence is 14 residues long. Deletions cut 4 bases from V and 1 base from J, with 9 bases between. Germline CDR1 and CDR2: SGHRS and YFSETQ. For the CDR3, the DNA is TGCGCCAGCAGCCAGGGACCGAGCAATCAGCCCCAGCATTTT. This gives the protein CASSQGPSNQPQHF.